This T cell receptor beta chain derives from a study of blood T cell repertoires in COVID-19. As for the study in general: The cDNA or gDNA used as material had been derived from T cells, B-cell-depleted T cells, or PBMCs.

Profiling relied on immunoSEQ multiplex PCR, and the TCRdb table lists in-frame clones only, not all of them. There are roughly 180,000 clones in the sample; more than 70% occur only once, and 6.5% to 10% lies in the top ten. There are 16 residues in the CDR3. In germline, CDR1 is SGHTS, CDR2 YDEGEE. The V and J ends lost 6 bases and 1 base, in that order; junction bases with no gene match: 12. V gene TRBV5-8 combines with J gene TRBJ2-7; 8 bases are shared with TRBD2. Sequenced material: peripheral blood. This clonotype was obtained from a woman in her fifties or sixties with acute or convalescent COVID-19. The CDR3 region is CASTGTRTARSYEQYV. CDR3 nucleotide sequence: TGTGCCAGCACCGGGACTAGGACAGCTAGATCCTACGAGCAGTACGTC.